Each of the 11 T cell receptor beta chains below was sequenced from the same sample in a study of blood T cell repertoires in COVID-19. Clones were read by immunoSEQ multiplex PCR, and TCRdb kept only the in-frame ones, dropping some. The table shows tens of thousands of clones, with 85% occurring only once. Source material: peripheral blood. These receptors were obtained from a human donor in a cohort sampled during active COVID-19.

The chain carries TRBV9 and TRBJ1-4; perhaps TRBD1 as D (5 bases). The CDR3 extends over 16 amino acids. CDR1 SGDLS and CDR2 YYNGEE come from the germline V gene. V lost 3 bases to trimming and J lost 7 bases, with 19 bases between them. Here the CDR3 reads CASSAPGGDGREKLFF. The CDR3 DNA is TGTGCCAGCAGCGCTCCCGGGGGGGACGGGCGTGAAAAACTGTTTTTT.

CDR3 DNA: TGTGCCAGCAGCTTAGTAGGCTGGAGTGAGCAGTTCTTC. It is translated as CASSLVGWSEQFF. The V call is TRBV11-3, the J call TRBJ2-1; the D is unclear. V dropped 1 base and J dropped 9 bases, with 10 bases sitting between them. Germline values: CDR1 SGHNT, CDR2 YENEEA. The CDR3 has 13 residues. The whole variable domain, remainder taken from reference TRBV11-3 and TRBJ2-1, is EAGVVQSPRYKIIEKKQPVAFWCNPISGHNTLYWYLQNLGQGPELLIRYENEEAVDDSQLPKDRFSAERLKGVDSTLKIQPAELGDSAVYLCASSLVGWSEQFFGPGTRLTVL.

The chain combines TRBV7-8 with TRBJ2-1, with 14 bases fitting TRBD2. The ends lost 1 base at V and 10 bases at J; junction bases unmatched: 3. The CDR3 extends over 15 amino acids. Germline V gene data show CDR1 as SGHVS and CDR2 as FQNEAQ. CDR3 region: CASSLGGLAGGEQFF. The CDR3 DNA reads TGTGCCAGCAGCTTAGGCGGACTAGCGGGAGGAGAGCAGTTCTTC. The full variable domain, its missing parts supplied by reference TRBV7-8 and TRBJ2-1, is GAGVSQSPRYKVAKRGQDVALRCDPISGHVSLFWYQQALGQGPEFLTYFQNEAQLDKSGLPSDRFFAERPEGSVSTLKIQRTQQEDSAVYLCASSLGGLAGGEQFFGPGTRLTVL.

The CDR3 bases are TGCGCCAGCAGCTTGGTGGGATTCACACGGGGGGATGAAAAACTGTTTTTT. Its protein is CASSLVGFTRGDEKLFF. The chain recombines TRBV5-1 with TRBJ1-4, with D possibly matching TRBD1 (5 bases). The CDR3 totals 17 residues. CDR1 is SGHRS and CDR2 is YFSETQ in the germline V gene. V lost 0 bases and J 6 bases, leaving 18 bases between the germline ends.

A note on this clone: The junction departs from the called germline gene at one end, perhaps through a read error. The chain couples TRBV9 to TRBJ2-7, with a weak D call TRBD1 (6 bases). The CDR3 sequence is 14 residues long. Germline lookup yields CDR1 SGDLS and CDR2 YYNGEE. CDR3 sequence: CASGVGTSSYEQYF. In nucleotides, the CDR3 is TGTGCCAGCGGCGTAGGGACAAGTTCCTACGAGCAGTACTTC.

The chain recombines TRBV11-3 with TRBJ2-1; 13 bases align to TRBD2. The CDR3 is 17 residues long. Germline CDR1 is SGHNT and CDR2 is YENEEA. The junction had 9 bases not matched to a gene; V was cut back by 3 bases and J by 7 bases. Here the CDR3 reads CASSFAGTSGITNEQFF. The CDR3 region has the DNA TGTGCCAGCAGCTTCGCCGGGACTAGCGGGATTACGAATGAGCAGTTCTTC.

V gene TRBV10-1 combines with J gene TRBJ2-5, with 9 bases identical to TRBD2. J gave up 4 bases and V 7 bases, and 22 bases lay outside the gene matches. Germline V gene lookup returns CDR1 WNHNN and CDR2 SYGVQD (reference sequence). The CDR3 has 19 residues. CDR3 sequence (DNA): TGCGCCAGCATTCAGGGGAACAGAACCGGGACTAGCCGACCAGAGACCCAGTACTTC. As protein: CASIQGNRTGTSRPETQYF.

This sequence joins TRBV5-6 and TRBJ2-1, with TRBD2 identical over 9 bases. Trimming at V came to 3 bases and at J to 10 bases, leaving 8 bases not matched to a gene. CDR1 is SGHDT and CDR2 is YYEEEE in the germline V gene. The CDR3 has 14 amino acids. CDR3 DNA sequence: TGTGCCAGCAGCTCGACTAGCGGAAGTCCAGAGCAGTTCTTC. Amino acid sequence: CASSSTSGSPEQFF.

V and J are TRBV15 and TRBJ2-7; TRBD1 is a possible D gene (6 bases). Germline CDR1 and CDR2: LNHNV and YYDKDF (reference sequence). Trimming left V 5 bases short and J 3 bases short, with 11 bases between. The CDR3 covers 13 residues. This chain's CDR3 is CATSSQGHYEQYF. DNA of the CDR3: TGTGCCACCAGCTCACAGGGCCACTACGAGCAGTACTTC.

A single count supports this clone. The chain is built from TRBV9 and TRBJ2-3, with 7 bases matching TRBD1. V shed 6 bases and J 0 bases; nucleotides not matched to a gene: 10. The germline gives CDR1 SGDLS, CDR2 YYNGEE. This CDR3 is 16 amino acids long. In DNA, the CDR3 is TGTGCCAGCACCCAGACCCCGGGACAGAGCACAGATACGCAGTATTTT. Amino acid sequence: CASTQTPGQSTDTQYF.

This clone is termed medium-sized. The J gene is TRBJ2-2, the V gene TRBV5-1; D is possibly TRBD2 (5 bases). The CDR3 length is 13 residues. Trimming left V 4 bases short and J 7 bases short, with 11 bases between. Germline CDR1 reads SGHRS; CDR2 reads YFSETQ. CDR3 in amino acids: CASSIKLDGELFF. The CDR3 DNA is TGCGCCAGCAGCATAAAACTAGACGGGGAGCTGTTTTTT.